This T cell receptor (beta chain) was recovered during a study of spatial heterogeneity in lung cancer. Study summary: Beta-chain sequences consistently outnumbered alpha-chain sequences in detection.

V lost 4 bases to trimming and J lost 2 bases; unmatched junction nucleotides: 4. The germline gives CDR1 DFQATT, CDR2 SNEGSKA (reference sequence). CDR3 size: 13 residues. Documented time point: sample taken at primary tumor resection. Whole RNA obtained from tumor, nontumor lung or frozen PBMC underwent sequencing without sorting. In this sample, this clonotype turned up many times. TCRdb itself ran the 5' RACE reads through MiXCR, one entry per CDR3 protein. Among fewer than 45,000 distinct CDR3 sequences listed, approximately 6.2% were seen once. This TCR was sampled from a female donor with early-stage non-small cell lung cancer. The sample was PBMCs, taken at surgery. The rearrangement joins TRBV20-1 to TRBJ1-2, with TRBD1 identical over 7 bases. The CDR3 nucleotides read TGCAGTGCTAAACCGGGACAGAACTATGGCTACACCTTC. Its translation is CSAKPGQNYGYTF.